The source of this T cell receptor (beta chain) is a study of TIL therapy for anti-PD-1-resistant metastatic lung cancer. Study at large: Tumor harvest preceded PD-1/PD-L1 blockade, followed by nivolumab treatment. Median tumor PD-L1 proportion score was about 6%.

Time point specified: pre-treatment sample, taken before nivolumab and TIL therapy. Adults with stage 4 NSCLC were enrolled in a phase I trial. Sequencing used immunoSEQ v3. Each library reached roughly 1.9 million read pairs, or 5-6 million at deep level. Libraries were prepared by immunoSEQ multiplex PCR; TCRdb keeps only in-frame clonotypes and omits some of them. The repertoire consists of 30,000 to 45,000 clones, with 73% occurring once and the leading ten covering under 7.5%. The CDR3 spans 14 residues. V was pared by 4 bases and J by 6 bases, with 19 bases between. Per germline, CDR1 GTSNPN and CDR2 SVGIG (reference sequence).

The rearrangement uses TRBV30 and TRBJ2-7; D may be TRBD1 (5 bases). The sequenced sample was blood, obtained at baseline. The TCR was taken from a person aged 25 to 79 with non-small cell lung cancer. CDR3 region: CAWNPGHKLGEQYF. As DNA, the CDR3 is TGTGCCTGGAATCCAGGACATAAGTTAGGCGAGCAGTACTTC.